Detailed here is one T cell receptor (beta chain). It has no known antigen specificity. Base qualities are not recorded, but no much larger clone differs from it by a single base. The CDR3 regions of human TCRbeta chains were analyzed by immunosequencing. As for the original processing: TCRs in the repertoires were compared against a reference library of SARS-CoV-2-specific TCRs that had been generated with the MIRA antigen-specificity platform. Breadth was defined as the fraction of unique TCRs that were SARS-CoV-2-associated, and depth was defined as the fraction of total T cells that were SARS-CoV-2-associated. Each spike-specific TCR was assigned to its reactive spike region and to a CD4 or CD8 class using the MIRA data. Log10-transformed breadth and depth values were compared by one-way ANOVA with Sidak's multiple comparisons tests. TCRdb carries this immuneACCESS record with in-frame sequences only. Its versions omit some clonotypes, under half of them owing to an unresolved V gene in the studies checked, with the rest unexplained. V, J and clone size are those of that table, while D and trimming were read from the DNA. Counted in this sample were more than 95,000 clones; more than 75% of them appeared once. The ten most abundant clones make up about 3.1% of the sample.

The time point label here, explained by the study, means: about 28 days (+/-7) after the second vaccine dose. What the treatment or condition label conveys for this sample: meningococcal conjugate vaccine given as trial control. The vaccinee samples were drawn from two UK trials, COV001 and COV002, one of which was a single-blind randomized controlled phase 2/3 trial testing AZD1222 (ChAdOx1 nCoV-19) in healthy adults. For TCRbeta chain sequencing, PBMC samples from trial participants were taken at day 0 and at day 28 after the second dose. The junction carries 20 bases between V and J, which are trimmed by 0 bases and 0 bases respectively. The CDR3 covers 19 residues, taking in both the cysteine and the phenylalanine. The read is trimmed to its CDR3 DNA, 57 bases read in frame from base 1. CDR1 and CDR2 (MNHEY, SVGEGT) derive from the germline V gene. The data were taken from a study of T cell responses to AZD1222 COVID-19 vaccine (dated by TCRdb to the early 2020s). Regarding the research as a whole: TCR sequencing covered 230 or so trial participants: 200 to 210 given two doses of AZD1222 and approximately 26 given two doses of MenACWY control vaccine. Trial participants were enrolled by age into subgroups of 18-55, 56-69 and 70-plus years, and 148, 28 and 57 TCR-sequenced participants, respectively, were included in these subgroups. Results and caveats for the whole study, not just this receptor: In the small 56-69-year group, the increase in depth fell short of significance, most likely because of low power. A significant rise in spike-specific TCR breadth and depth was observed after two AZD1222 doses relative to day 0 and relative to MenACWY recipients. Because no day 14 peak-response samples were available, the repertoires could be characterized only after the peak T cell response. Only six AZD1222 recipients were SARS-CoV-2 seropositive at baseline, limiting conclusions about previously exposed vaccinees. The vaccine-associated CD4 TCRs covered the entire spike protein, and the dominant responses fell in regions 160-218 and 743-854. Participants were mostly white British and included more females than males, and it was suggested by the authors that clonal diversity may have been underestimated. Nearly half of unique spike-specific TCRs reportedly recognized epitopes outside regions mutated in the B.1.351 and B.1.1.7 variants.

The chain joins TRBV6-2 or TRBV6-3 to TRBJ1-1; the D gene assignment is ambiguous. The source material was peripheral blood, sampled 28 days after the second dose of the MenACWY control vaccine. The TCR comes from an adult who received the MenACWY meningococcal vaccine as a control. The DNA sequence follows: TGTGCCAGCAGTTACTCGAGGCAAAGGACGGAAACTATGAACACTGAAGCTTTCTTT. This gives the protein CASSYSRQRTETMNTEAFF.